The present T cell receptor (beta chain) was sequenced within a study of early T cells in non-severe SARS-CoV-2 infection. There are many counts of this clonotype. The antigen is unknown. CDR3 length: 16 amino acids. V was shortened by 6 bases and J by 0 bases, with 15 bases between the two germline ends. Broader study findings: The VDJdb matching leaned toward anti-spike CD8 responses and overlooked private and CD4 specificities.

One entry per CDR3 protein, called by TCRdb with MiXCR from the 5' RACE reads. In the table there are tens of thousands of distinct CDR3 sequences, about 4% of which are singletons. The receptor was derived from an adult who was a healthcare worker with PCR-confirmed SARS-CoV-2 infection or an uninfected control (not recorded which). Sequenced material: whole blood. This chain uses TRBV12-3 or TRBV12-4 with TRBJ1-3; weak D call: TRBD1 (5 bases). The DNA for the CDR3 is TGTGCCAGCAGCCCAGCAGGGCCTCTCTCTGGAAACACCATATATTTT. Protein sequence: CASSPAGPLSGNTIYF.